These 12 T cell receptor beta chains were sequenced from one sample in a study of spatial heterogeneity in lung cancer. Time point: sample taken at primary tumor resection. Tumor, nontumor lung or frozen PBMC supplied whole RNA that was sequenced unsorted. Each CDR3 protein gets one entry after TCRdb re-called the 5' RACE reads with MiXCR. The table has around 41,000 distinct CDR3 sequences, approximately 7% seen once. The specimen comprised PBMCs, sampled at surgery. The receptors here all came from a female donor with early-stage non-small cell lung cancer.

This clonotype was seen many times. The V and J genes are TRBV5-1 and TRBJ2-5; a weak D match, TRBD2 (6 bases). V dropped 0 bases and J dropped 1 base, with 7 bases sitting between them. Germline V gene sequence: CDR1 SGHRS, CDR2 YFSETQ. The CDR3 covers 14 residues. CDR3 sequence: CASSLGGAQETQYF. The CDR3 DNA sequence: TGCGCCAGCAGCTTGGGCGGGGCCCAAGAGACCCAGTACTTC.

This clonotype was detected only a few times. J is TRBJ2-7 and V is TRBV3-1; D possibly corresponds to TRBD1 (6 bases). Trimming shortened V by 2 bases and J by 3 bases, and 14 bases separated the two germline ends. Germline V gene data show CDR1 as LGHDT and CDR2 as YNNKEL (reference sequence). The CDR3 spans 15 residues. The DNA for the CDR3 is TGTGCCAGCAGCCAACCCGCCGGGACACTCTACGAGCAGTACTTC. Protein sequence: CASSQPAGTLYEQYF.

This clonotype was seen repeatedly, ten times or more. The chain joins TRBV29-1 to TRBJ2-7; a weak D match, TRBD1 (7 bases). The CDR3 is 14 amino acids. The V end lost 4 bases, the J end lost 6 bases, and 19 bases lay between the germline ends. CDR1 is SQVTM, CDR2 ANQGSEA, per germline. CDR3: CSVGSAPGGREQYF. CDR3 nucleotides: TGCAGCGTTGGATCCGCCCCAGGGGGGCGCGAGCAGTACTTC.

In this sample, this clonotype turned up a few times. The chain combines TRBV20-1 with TRBJ1-1; D possibly corresponds to TRBD1 (6 bases). This CDR3 region has 16 residues. V lost 0 bases and J lost 0, with 14 bases in between. Germline CDR1 DFQATT, CDR2 SNEGSKA (reference sequence). CDR3: CSARDLQGGVNTEAFF. The CDR3 DNA follows: TGCAGTGCTAGAGATCTACAGGGAGGGGTGAACACTGAAGCTTTCTTT.

This clonotype was seen a handful of times. The chain has TRBV11-2 and TRBJ1-1; no firm D call. Trimming cost V 8 bases and J 3 bases, with 13 bases left between them. Germline CDR1 and CDR2: SGHAT and FQNNGV. This CDR3 is built from 13 residues. The CDR3 loop is CASGMYEHTEAFF. CDR3 bases: TGTGCCAGCGGGATGTATGAACACACTGAAGCTTTCTTT.

This clonotype was found many times. The genes are TRBV30 and TRBJ2-1; D remains ambiguous. The CDR3 consists of 16 residues. Germline V gene sequence: CDR1 GTSNPN, CDR2 SVGIG (reference sequence). V lost 0 bases to trimming and J lost 5 bases, with 17 bases between them. This CDR3 is CAWSVRIGPAHNEQFF. The CDR3 region has the DNA TGTGCCTGGAGTGTACGGATTGGGCCGGCGCACAATGAGCAGTTCTTC.

This clonotype was seen at least ten times. The V and J genes are TRBV7-8 and TRBJ2-3; 8 nucleotides align to TRBD2. V shed 1 base, J shed 3 bases, and the junction held 6 bases outside the gene matches. The CDR3 extends over 16 amino acids. In germline, CDR1 is SGHVS, CDR2 FQNEAQ. CDR3 residues: CASSLGRGGQTDTQYF. The CDR3, as DNA: TGTGCCAGCAGCTTAGGTCGGGGGGGCCAGACAGATACGCAGTATTTT.

The table lists this clonotype with a few counts. CDR3 nucleotides: TGTGCCAGCAGCTTAAATGCGGCGGGCTCTTACGAGCAGTACTTC. This sequence encodes CASSLNAAGSYEQYF. This sequence joins TRBV7-2 and TRBJ2-7; D may be TRBD2 (5 bases). This CDR3 spans 15 amino acids. Germline CDR1 and CDR2: SGHTA and FQGNSA. V was shortened by 2 bases and J by 4 bases, with 15 bases between the two germline ends.

This chain joins TRBV7-2 and TRBJ1-3, with unresolved D. The CDR3 length is 16 residues. Germline CDR1 is SGHTA and CDR2 is FQGNSA. The ends were cut back, 2 bases at V and 0 bases at J, with 11 bases in the middle. The CDR3 DNA is TGTGCCAGCAGCTTACTTGGCATTAGCTCTGGAAACACCATATATTTT. Translating it yields CASSLLGISSGNTIYF.

This clonotype was detected many times. V and J are TRBV6-2 or TRBV6-3 and TRBJ2-7, with 10 positions matching TRBD1. CDR1 MNHEY and CDR2 SVGEGT come from the germline V gene. The V segment lost 6 bases and the J segment 1 base; nucleotides outside the gene matches: 9. CDR3 length equals 16 residues. The CDR3 region has the DNA TGTGCCAGCAGGATAAGACAGGGGGCTTTATCCTACGAGCAGTACTTC. Encoded protein: CASRIRQGALSYEQYF.

This clonotype came up many times. The chain joins TRBV3-1 to TRBJ2-2; a weak D match, TRBD1 (6 bases). Germline V gene data show CDR1 as LGHDT and CDR2 as YNNKEL (reference sequence). The CDR3 runs to 16 residues. Trimming removed 4 bases at V and 2 bases at J, with 14 bases between. For the CDR3, the DNA is TGTGCCAGCAGCCCCCATGGGACAAGAAACACCGGGGAGCTGTTTTTT. Encoded protein: CASSPHGTRNTGELFF.

This clonotype was seen repeatedly, ten times or more. J is TRBJ2-2 and V is TRBV5-1; 7 nucleotides align to TRBD1. Trimming took 4 bases from V and 4 from J; bases not matched to a gene: 7. Germline CDR1 SGHRS, CDR2 YFSETQ. The CDR3 has 15 residues. CDR3 residues: CASSTGTAPTGELFF. The CDR3 DNA reads as TGCGCCAGCAGCACTGGGACAGCCCCCACCGGGGAGCTGTTTTTT.